These T cell receptor beta chains were read from a single sample in a study of tissue T cells after allogeneic stem cell transplantation. Repertoires were generated with immunoSEQ multiplex PCR, while TCRdb's copy carries only in-frame clones and drops some. The sample contains about 43,000 clones, 92% of which appear only once. The material sequenced was blood, taken before transplantation. Receptors were obtained from a woman between 40 and 69 years old who later had graft-versus-host disease after an allogeneic stem cell transplant. Each CDR3 is given with its conserved first and last residue. Each record gives: J gene, V gene, clone size, D gene, CDR3 protein, CDR3 DNA. The D gene is left open where the match is weak. The size of a clone is reported for some rows only, either as once, few or many, or as a class for expanded clones.

j_call: TRBJ2-7
v_call: TRBV5-1
clone_size: once
d_call: -
cdr3_aa: CASSAAGTNAYEQYF
cdr3_nt: TGCGCCAGCAGTGCAGCGGGTACCAACGCCTACGAGCAGTACTTC

j_call: TRBJ1-2
v_call: TRBV30
clone_size: -
d_call: -
cdr3_aa: CAWREVGYTF
cdr3_nt: TGTGCCTGGAGGGAGGTTGGCTACACCTTC

j_call: TRBJ2-7
v_call: TRBV7-3
clone_size: -
d_call: TRBD2
cdr3_aa: CASSLLAGPYEQYF
cdr3_nt: TGTGCCAGCAGCTTACTAGCGGGACCCTACGAGCAGTACTTC

j_call: TRBJ1-1
v_call: TRBV6-5
clone_size: once
d_call: -
cdr3_aa: CASGLVVNTEAFF
cdr3_nt: TGTGCCAGCGGCCTCGTGGTGAACACTGAAGCTTTCTTT

j_call: TRBJ2-7
v_call: TRBV27
clone_size: -
d_call: TRBD2
cdr3_aa: CASSLRLAGVSYEQYF
cdr3_nt: TGTGCCAGCAGTTTAAGGTTAGCGGGAGTATCCTACGAGCAGTACTTC

j_call: TRBJ2-1
v_call: TRBV19
clone_size: -
d_call: -
cdr3_aa: CASSIQRLAGNEQFF
cdr3_nt: TGTGCCAGTAGTATCCAGCGTCTCGCGGGGAATGAGCAGTTCTTC

j_call: TRBJ2-3
v_call: TRBV6-2/TRBV6-3
clone_size: -
d_call: TRBD2
cdr3_aa: CASSPRTSGLLTDTQYF
cdr3_nt: TGTGCCAGCAGCCCACGGACTAGCGGACTCCTAACAGATACGCAGTATTTT

j_call: TRBJ2-7
v_call: TRBV21-1
clone_size: -
d_call: -
cdr3_aa: CASSKRQREGRYEQYF
cdr3_nt: TGTGCCAGCAGCAAAAGGCAGCGGGAGGGCCGATACGAGCAGTACTTC

j_call: TRBJ2-7
v_call: TRBV30
clone_size: -
d_call: -
cdr3_aa: CAWSVPGEQYF
cdr3_nt: TGTGCCTGGAGTGTACCCGGGGAGCAGTACTTC

j_call: TRBJ1-1
v_call: TRBV20-1
clone_size: once
d_call: -
cdr3_aa: CSAEANTEAFF
cdr3_nt: TGCAGTGCCGAGGCGAACACTGAAGCTTTCTTT

j_call: TRBJ2-1
v_call: TRBV18
clone_size: -
d_call: -
cdr3_aa: CASSPSGPNRQFF
cdr3_nt: TGTGCCAGCTCACCAAGCGGCCCCAACCGGCAGTTCTTC

j_call: TRBJ1-2
v_call: TRBV6-5
clone_size: -
d_call: -
cdr3_aa: CASSYEPWEGYTF
cdr3_nt: TGTGCCAGCAGTTACGAGCCTTGGGAGGGCTACACCTTC

j_call: TRBJ2-5
v_call: TRBV5-8
clone_size: -
d_call: -
cdr3_aa: CASSLAPGEETQYF
cdr3_nt: TGTGCCAGCAGCTTGGCCCCGGGTGAGGAGACCCAGTACTTC

j_call: TRBJ1-1
v_call: TRBV5-4
clone_size: -
d_call: -
cdr3_aa: CASSPRATEAFF
cdr3_nt: TGTGCCAGCAGCCCTCGGGCCACTGAAGCTTTCTTT

j_call: TRBJ1-5
v_call: TRBV7-6
clone_size: once
d_call: TRBD1
cdr3_aa: CASSLGQYSNQPQHF
cdr3_nt: TGTGCCAGCAGCCTGGGACAGTATAGCAATCAGCCCCAGCATTTT

j_call: TRBJ1-2
v_call: TRBV5-5
clone_size: -
d_call: TRBD1
cdr3_aa: CASSSGEGAYGYTF
cdr3_nt: TGTGCCAGCAGCTCCGGGGAGGGGGCCTATGGCTACACCTTC

j_call: TRBJ2-1
v_call: TRBV7-8
clone_size: -
d_call: TRBD2
cdr3_aa: CASRPGLAGSSTYNEQFF
cdr3_nt: TGTGCCAGCAGACCGGGACTAGCGGGTTCCTCTACTTACAATGAGCAGTTCTTC

j_call: TRBJ2-3
v_call: TRBV4-1
clone_size: -
d_call: -
cdr3_aa: CASSQIADTQYF
cdr3_nt: TGCGCCAGCAGCCAAATCGCGGATACGCAGTATTTT

j_call: TRBJ2-1
v_call: TRBV4-3
clone_size: -
d_call: -
cdr3_aa: CASSQDAGSGYNEQFF
cdr3_nt: TGCGCCAGCAGCCAAGACGCCGGGAGCGGGTACAATGAGCAGTTCTTC

j_call: TRBJ2-5
v_call: TRBV30
clone_size: -
d_call: -
cdr3_aa: CAWTGTAETQYF
cdr3_nt: TGTGCCTGGACAGGGACGGCGGAGACCCAGTACTTC

j_call: TRBJ1-2
v_call: TRBV27
clone_size: -
d_call: TRBD1
cdr3_aa: CASRPYGTGYGYTF
cdr3_nt: TGTGCCAGCAGACCCTACGGGACAGGGTATGGCTACACCTTC

j_call: TRBJ2-1
v_call: TRBV6-2/TRBV6-3
clone_size: -
d_call: -
cdr3_aa: CASSYLSPLSTEYNEQFF
cdr3_nt: TGTGCCAGCAGTTATTTGTCCCCTTTATCAACAGAGTACAATGAGCAGTTCTTC